The 3 T cell receptor beta chains below were found in one sample sequenced in a study of blood T cells in healthy people across ages. For the second PCR, which ran for 7 to 11 cycles, a sample-barcoded 5' primer and a J-beta primer mix were used. TCRdb re-derived calls from the 5' RACE reads in MiXCR, one entry per CDR3 protein. The data show 1 million to 1.2 million distinct CDR3 sequences, about two fifths seen once. Sequenced material: blood. Every receptor here comes from a man between 18 and 29 years old in good health.

This chain connects TRBV4-3 to TRBJ1-4, with D tentatively TRBD1 (5 bases). The V and J ends lost 0 bases and 0 bases respectively, with 11 bases between them. CDR1 and CDR2 from the germline V gene are LGHNA and YSLEER. The CDR3 spans 17 residues. The CDR3 region has the DNA TGCGCCAGCAGCCAAGATCTGGGGCATGCAACTAATGAAAAACTGTTTTTT. It codes for CASSQDLGHATNEKLFF.

This clonotype occurred many times. The V and J genes are TRBV29-1 and TRBJ1-2, with 8 bases fitting TRBD1. The CDR3 consists of 12 residues. With 5 bases clipped from V and 4 bases from J, the junction kept 3 bases outside the gene matches. Germline V gene data show CDR1 as SQVTM and CDR2 as ANQGSEA. CDR3: CSVTTGGYGYTF. The CDR3 nucleotides read TGCAGCGTTACTACAGGGGGCTATGGCTACACCTTC.

The V gene is TRBV25-1, the J gene TRBJ2-2; TRBD1 or TRBD2 may be the D gene (5 bases each). Per germline, CDR1 MGHDK and CDR2 SYGVNS. Trimming took off 5 bases at V and 3 bases at J, with 22 bases between the two ends. The CDR3 loop spans 18 amino acids. Here the CDR3 reads CASSQPGPSSRDTGELFF. The CDR3 nucleotides are TGTGCCAGCAGTCAACCGGGACCTAGCAGCAGGGACACCGGGGAGCTGTTTTTT.